The present T cell receptor beta chain was sequenced within a study of T cell responses to AZD1222 COVID-19 vaccine. Study-level findings and limits: Regions 160-218 and 743-854 held dominance among vaccine-associated CD4 TCRs, which spanned spike. Recipients of AZD1222 seropositive at baseline numbered only 6 or 7. Spike-specific TCR depth and breadth grew after two AZD1222 doses.

The analysis combined second doses at about 4 or about 12 weeks. The CDR3 is 15 residues long. The method was immunoSEQ multiplex PCR; TCRdb's version includes in-frame clones alone and lacks a portion of them. The sample records 100,000 to 150,000 clones, around 83% being singletons. With regard to this clone: Its antigen is not identified.

The V call is TRBV21-1, the J call TRBJ1-1; TRBD1 reflects the table's D call only, with no check against the DNA. TRBV21-1 is marked as a pseudogene. The TCR sequence derives from an adult who received the AZD1222 COVID-19 vaccine. Sequenced here: peripheral blood, sampled 28 days after the second AZD1222 dose. This CDR3 is CASSPRQGVNTEAFF. Written as DNA, the CDR3 is TGTGCCAGCAGCCCTCGACAGGGGGTGAACACTGAAGCTTTCTTT.